What follows is one T cell receptor (beta chain) and its context. Its antigen is currently unknown. This sample stems from a study of response to subunit inactivated influenza vaccine. Study-wide results and limits: It was suggested by the authors that few new T cells are recruited by each seasonal influenza vaccination.

In germline, CDR1 is MGHRA, CDR2 YSYEKL. V lost 0 bases, J lost 5 bases, and 16 bases lay in between. The CDR3 spans 16 residues. TCRdb re-called the RT-PCR reads through MiXCR, storing one row per CDR3 protein. Of a few hundred thousand distinct CDR3 sequences listed, 22% are singletons. The sequence was collected from a man between 50 and 75 years old who received an inactivated influenza vaccine. The specimen comprised PBMCs from blood, sampled approximately 20 months after vaccination. The chain uses TRBV4-1 and TRBJ1-2; the D is unclear. The CDR3 DNA follows: TGCGCCAGCAGCCAAGAACCGGCCTTAGGGATTTATGGCTACACCTTC. This encodes CASSQEPALGIYGYTF.